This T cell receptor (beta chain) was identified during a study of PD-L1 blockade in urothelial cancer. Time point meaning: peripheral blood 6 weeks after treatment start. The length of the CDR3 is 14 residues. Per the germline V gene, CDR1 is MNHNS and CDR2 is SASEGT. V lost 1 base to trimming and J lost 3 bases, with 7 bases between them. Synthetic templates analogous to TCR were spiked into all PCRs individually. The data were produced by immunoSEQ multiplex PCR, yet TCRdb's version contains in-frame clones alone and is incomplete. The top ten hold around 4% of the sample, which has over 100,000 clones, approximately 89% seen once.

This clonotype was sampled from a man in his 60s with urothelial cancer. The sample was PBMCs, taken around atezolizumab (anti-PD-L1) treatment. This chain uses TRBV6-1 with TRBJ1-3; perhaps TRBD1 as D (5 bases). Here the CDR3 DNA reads TGTGCCAGCAGTGAAGGGGGCGTTGGAAACACCATATATTTT. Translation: CASSEGGVGNTIYF.